This T cell receptor (beta chain) was sequenced during a study of TIL therapy for anti-PD-1-resistant metastatic lung cancer. The overall study: Several tumors were EGFR-mutant and two were ALK-rearranged. Study findings and constraints: The baseline peripheral repertoire was partially replaced by infused TIL clonotypes that later decayed.

To note about this clone: Its target is not known.

Time point: pre-treatment sample, taken before nivolumab and TIL therapy. Enrollment ran from 2017 to early 2020. Germline V gene sequence: CDR1 MNHNY, CDR2 SVGAGI (reference sequence). With 4 bases removed from V and 7 bases from J, the gap between germline ends came to 16 bases. The CDR3 has 14 amino acids. The immunoSEQ assay was v3. Survey-level samples got approximately 2 million read pairs; deep-level samples got 5-6 million. Sequencing used immunoSEQ multiplex PCR; TCRdb keeps in-frame clones, though not all of them. The sample includes 15,000 to 20,000 clones, around four fifths seen only once; the top ten take under 2.5%.

The gene calls are TRBV6-6 and TRBJ1-1; D possibly corresponds to TRBD1 (6 bases). This sample comprised blood, obtained at baseline. The clonotype was recovered from a person aged 25-85 years with non-small cell lung cancer. The CDR3 DNA reads TGTGCCAGCAGTTCCAACGCACAGGGTGTTGAAGCTTTCTTT. Translation gives CASSSNAQGVEAFF.